This T cell receptor beta chain appears in the sequencing data of a study of blood T cell repertoires in COVID-19. Overall study: Both acute and convalescent COVID-19 samples were obtained from the United States, Italy and Spain. Sample material is recorded as cDNA or gDNA derived from T cells, B-cell-depleted T cells, or PBMCs.

Germline V gene data show CDR1 as SGHTS and CDR2 as YDEGEE. This CDR3 region has 15 residues. V was cut by 3 bases and J by 1 base, with 10 bases left in between. The authors' processing: Estimates of nucleated cell counts were drawn from the amplification of reference gene primers. Using immunoSEQ multiplex PCR, the repertoire was profiled, and TCRdb retains in-frame clones only, with some absent. That table is the source of V, J and clone size, and D and trimming were worked out from the DNA. The sample has under 40,000 clones, approximately 88% seen once. V usage is TRBV5-8 and J usage is TRBJ2-2, with TRBD1 as a possible D gene (6 bases). The specimen was peripheral blood. The receptor was isolated from a man aged 50-59 years with active or convalescent COVID-19. The CDR3 bases are TGTGCCAGCAGCTCAACAGGGAGGAACACCGGGGAGCTGTTTTTT. It encodes CASSSTGRNTGELFF.